The clone carrying this TCR beta chain was found once. The data stem from a study of blood T cell repertoires in COVID-19. Study context: Sources were T cells, B-cell-depleted T cells, or PBMCs; the material itself was cDNA or gDNA.

Original data processing: Amplified reference gene primers provided the basis for estimating nucleated cell counts. Clones were sequenced by immunoSEQ multiplex PCR, and TCRdb holds only the in-frame ones, with some missing. V, J and clone size are taken as reported in that table, and D and trimming were inferred from the DNA itself. The sample lists a few hundred thousand clones, roughly 86% occurring once. V lost 6 bases to trimming and J lost 5 bases; unmatched junction nucleotides: 9. This CDR3 contains 17 residues. CDR1 and CDR2 (germline): MNHEY, SMNVEV (reference sequence). The chain employs TRBV27 and TRBJ2-2, with 13 positions matching TRBD2. The sample taken for sequencing was peripheral blood. The origin of this receptor is a man aged 35-49 years who had recovered from COVID-19. The CDR3 nucleotides read TGTGCCAGCAGACTGGGGGGACTAGCGGGACAGACCGGGGAGCTGTTTTTT. This translates into CASRLGGLAGQTGELFF.